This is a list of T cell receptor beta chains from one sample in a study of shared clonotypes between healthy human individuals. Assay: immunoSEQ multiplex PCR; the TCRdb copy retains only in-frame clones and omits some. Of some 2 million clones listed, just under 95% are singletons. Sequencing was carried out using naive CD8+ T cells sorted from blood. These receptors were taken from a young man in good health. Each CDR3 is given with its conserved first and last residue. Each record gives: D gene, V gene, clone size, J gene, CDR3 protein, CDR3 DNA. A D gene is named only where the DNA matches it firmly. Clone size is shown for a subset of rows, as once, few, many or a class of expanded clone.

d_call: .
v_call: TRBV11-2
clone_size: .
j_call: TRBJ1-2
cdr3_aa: CASSLVPGGYGYTF
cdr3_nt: TGTGCCAGCAGCTTAGTGCCGGGGGGCTATGGCTACACCTTC

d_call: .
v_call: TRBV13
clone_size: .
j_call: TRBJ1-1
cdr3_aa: CASSAGEAFF
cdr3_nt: TGTGCCAGCAGCGCCGGTGAAGCTTTCTTT

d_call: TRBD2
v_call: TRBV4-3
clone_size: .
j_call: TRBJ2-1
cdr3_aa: CASSQVWTSVDEQFF
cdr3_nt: TGCGCCAGCAGCCAAGTATGGACTAGCGTCGATGAGCAGTTCTTC

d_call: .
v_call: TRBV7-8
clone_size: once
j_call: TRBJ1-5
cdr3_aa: CASSLAGGNQPQHF
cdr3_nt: TGTGCCAGCAGCCTGGCGGGGGGAAACCAGCCCCAGCATTTT

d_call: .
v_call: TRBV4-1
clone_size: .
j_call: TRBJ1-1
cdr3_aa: CASRDIVFKRTEAFF
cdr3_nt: TGCGCCAGCAGGGATATAGTGTTTAAGCGGACTGAAGCTTTCTTT

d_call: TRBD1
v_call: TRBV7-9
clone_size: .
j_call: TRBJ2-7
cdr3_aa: CASSSSGTGSYEQYF
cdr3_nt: TGTGCCAGCAGCTCATCCGGGACAGGATCCTACGAGCAGTACTTC

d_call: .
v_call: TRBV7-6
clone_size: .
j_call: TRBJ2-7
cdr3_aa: CASSLSRGRFNEQYF
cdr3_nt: TGTGCCAGCAGCTTATCCAGGGGACGGTTCAACGAGCAGTACTTC

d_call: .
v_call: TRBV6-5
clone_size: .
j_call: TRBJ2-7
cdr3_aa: CASSFTGSEQYF
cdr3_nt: TGTGCCAGCAGTTTTACAGGGAGCGAGCAGTACTTC

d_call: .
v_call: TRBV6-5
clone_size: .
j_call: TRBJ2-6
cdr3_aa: CASSPPGANVLTF
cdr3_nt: TGTGCCAGCAGCCCCCCTGGGGCCAACGTCCTGACTTTC

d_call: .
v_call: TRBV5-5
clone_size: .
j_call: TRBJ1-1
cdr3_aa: CASSLIRIANTEAFF
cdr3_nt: TGTGCCAGCAGCTTGATAAGGATCGCGAACACTGAAGCTTTCTTT

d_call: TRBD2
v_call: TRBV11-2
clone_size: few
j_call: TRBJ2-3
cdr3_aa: CASSLGPTSPDTQYF
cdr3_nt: TGTGCCAGCAGCTTAGGACCGACTAGCCCAGATACGCAGTATTTT

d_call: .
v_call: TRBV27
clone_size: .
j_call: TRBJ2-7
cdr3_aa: CASRLQRPSYEQYF
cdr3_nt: TGTGCCAGCAGGCTACAGCGGCCTTCCTACGAGCAGTACTTC

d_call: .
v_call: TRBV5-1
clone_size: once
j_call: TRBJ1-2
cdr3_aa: CASSLESPGRVDNYGYTF
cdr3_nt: TGCGCCAGCAGCTTGGAGTCCCCCGGACGGGTAGACAACTATGGCTACACCTTC

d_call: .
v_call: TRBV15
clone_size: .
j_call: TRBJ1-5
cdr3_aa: CATRVLPQHF
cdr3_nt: TGTGCCACCCGAGTTCTGCCCCAGCATTTT

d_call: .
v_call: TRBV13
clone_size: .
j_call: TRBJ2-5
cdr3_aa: CASSLGFQETQYF
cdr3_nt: TGTGCCAGCAGCTTAGGCTTCCAAGAGACCCAGTACTTC

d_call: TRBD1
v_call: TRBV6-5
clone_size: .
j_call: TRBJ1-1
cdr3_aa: CASSSQGQGSTEAFF
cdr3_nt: TGTGCCAGCAGTTCCCAGGGACAGGGAAGCACTGAAGCTTTCTTT

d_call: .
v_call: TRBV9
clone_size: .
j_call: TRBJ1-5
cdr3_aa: CASSVGAGPNQPQHF
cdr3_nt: TGTGCCAGCAGCGTAGGGGCAGGCCCCAATCAGCCCCAGCATTTT

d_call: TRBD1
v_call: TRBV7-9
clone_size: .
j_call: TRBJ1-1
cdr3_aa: CASSLPPTGGPLRTEAFF
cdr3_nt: TGTGCCAGCAGCTTACCGCCGACAGGGGGCCCCCTTCGGACTGAAGCTTTCTTT

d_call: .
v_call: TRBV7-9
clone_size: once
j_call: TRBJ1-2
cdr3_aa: CASGGWGPYGYTF
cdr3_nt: TGTGCCAGCGGAGGGTGGGGCCCGTATGGCTACACCTTC

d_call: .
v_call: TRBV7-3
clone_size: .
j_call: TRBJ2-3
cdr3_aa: CASSLNGAGSHTDTQYF
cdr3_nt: TGTGCCAGCAGCTTAAATGGGGCGGGCAGCCACACAGATACGCAGTATTTT

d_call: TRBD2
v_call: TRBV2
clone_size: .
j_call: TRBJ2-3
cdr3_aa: CASSEPRTSGRSDTQYF
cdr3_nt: TGTGCCAGCAGTGAACCACGTACTAGCGGGAGATCAGATACGCAGTATTTT

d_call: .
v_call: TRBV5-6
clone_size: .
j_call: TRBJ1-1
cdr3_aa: CASSPMNTEAFF
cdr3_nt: TGTGCCAGCAGCCCGATGAACACTGAAGCTTTCTTT

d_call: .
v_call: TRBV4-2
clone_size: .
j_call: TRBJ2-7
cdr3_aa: CASSQVGGSSYEQYF
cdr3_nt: TGTGCCAGCAGCCAAGTTGGAGGGAGTTCCTACGAGCAGTACTTC

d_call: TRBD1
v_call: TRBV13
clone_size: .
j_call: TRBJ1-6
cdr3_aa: CASSDQGAQDSPLHF
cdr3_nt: TGTGCCAGCAGCGATCAGGGGGCTCAAGATTCACCCCTCCACTTT

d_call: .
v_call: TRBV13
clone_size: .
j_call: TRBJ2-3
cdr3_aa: CASSLVVTGTDTQYF
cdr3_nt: TGTGCCAGCAGCTTAGTCGTGACAGGAACCGATACGCAGTATTTT

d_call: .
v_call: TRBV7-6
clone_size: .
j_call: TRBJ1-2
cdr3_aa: CASSSGHLHGYTF
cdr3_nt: TGTGCCAGCAGCTCAGGACACCTCCATGGCTACACCTTC

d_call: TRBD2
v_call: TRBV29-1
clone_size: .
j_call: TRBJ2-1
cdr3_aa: CSVLPGLPSGNEQFF
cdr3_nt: TGCAGCGTGCTACCGGGACTACCGTCCGGCAATGAGCAGTTCTTC

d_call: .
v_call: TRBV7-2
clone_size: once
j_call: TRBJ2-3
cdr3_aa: CASKKRLSSTDTQYF
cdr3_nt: TGTGCCAGCAAAAAGAGACTATCTAGCACAGATACGCAGTATTTT

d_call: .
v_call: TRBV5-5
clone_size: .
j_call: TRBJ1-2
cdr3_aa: CASDQGSNYGYTF
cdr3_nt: TGTGCCAGCGATCAGGGATCTAACTATGGCTACACCTTC

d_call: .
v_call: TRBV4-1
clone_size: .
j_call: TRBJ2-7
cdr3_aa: CASSVTVAYEQYF
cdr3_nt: TGCGCCAGCAGTGTCACGGTCGCCTACGAGCAGTACTTC

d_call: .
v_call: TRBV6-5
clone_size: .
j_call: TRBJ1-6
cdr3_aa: CASAPGGGYSPLHF
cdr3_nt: TGTGCCAGCGCCCCCGGCGGGGGTTATTCACCCCTCCACTTT

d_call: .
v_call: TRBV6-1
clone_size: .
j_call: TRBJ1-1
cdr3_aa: CASSEAAGQGGRDTEAFF
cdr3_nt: TGTGCCAGCAGTGAAGCGGCCGGGCAGGGAGGTCGGGACACTGAAGCTTTCTTT

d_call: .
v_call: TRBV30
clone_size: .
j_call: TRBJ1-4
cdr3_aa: CAWSLAASNEKLFF
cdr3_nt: TGTGCCTGGAGTTTAGCAGCCAGTAATGAAAAACTGTTTTTT

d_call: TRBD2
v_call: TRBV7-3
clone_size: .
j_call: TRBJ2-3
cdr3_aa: CASSSDGTSGESDTQYF
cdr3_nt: TGTGCCAGCAGCTCCGATGGGACTAGCGGGGAATCAGATACGCAGTATTTT

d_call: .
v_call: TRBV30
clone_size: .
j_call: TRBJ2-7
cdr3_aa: CAWSGSAGISSYEQYF
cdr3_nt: TGTGCCTGGAGTGGTTCCGCAGGTATTAGCTCCTACGAGCAGTACTTC

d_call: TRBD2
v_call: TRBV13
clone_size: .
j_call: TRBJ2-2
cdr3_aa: CASSLAGGPSLVTGELFF
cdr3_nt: TGTGCCAGCAGCTTAGCGGGAGGGCCCTCGTTAGTCACCGGGGAGCTGTTTTTT

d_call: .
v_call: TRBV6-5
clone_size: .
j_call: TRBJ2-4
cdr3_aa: CASSLIAGHIQYF
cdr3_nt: TGTGCCAGCAGCCTGATCGCCGGGCACATTCAGTACTTC

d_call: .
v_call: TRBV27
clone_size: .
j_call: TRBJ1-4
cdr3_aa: CASSTATNEKLFF
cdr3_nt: TGTGCCAGCAGTACGGCAACTAATGAAAAACTGTTTTTT

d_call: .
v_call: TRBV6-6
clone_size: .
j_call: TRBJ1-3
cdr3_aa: CASSSGLHSGNTIYF
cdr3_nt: TGTGCCAGCAGTTCGGGACTCCACTCTGGAAACACCATATATTTT

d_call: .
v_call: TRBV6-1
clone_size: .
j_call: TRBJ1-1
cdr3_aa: CASSVRDTEAFF
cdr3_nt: TGTGCCAGCAGTGTTAGGGACACTGAAGCTTTCTTT

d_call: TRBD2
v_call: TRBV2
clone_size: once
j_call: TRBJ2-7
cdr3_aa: CASEGLAGGYEQYF
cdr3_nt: TGTGCCAGCGAGGGACTAGCGGGCGGCTACGAGCAGTACTTC

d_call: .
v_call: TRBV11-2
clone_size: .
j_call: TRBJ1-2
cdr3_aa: CASSGRTADRYGYTF
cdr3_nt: TGTGCCAGCAGCGGGAGGACAGCCGACCGATATGGCTACACCTTC